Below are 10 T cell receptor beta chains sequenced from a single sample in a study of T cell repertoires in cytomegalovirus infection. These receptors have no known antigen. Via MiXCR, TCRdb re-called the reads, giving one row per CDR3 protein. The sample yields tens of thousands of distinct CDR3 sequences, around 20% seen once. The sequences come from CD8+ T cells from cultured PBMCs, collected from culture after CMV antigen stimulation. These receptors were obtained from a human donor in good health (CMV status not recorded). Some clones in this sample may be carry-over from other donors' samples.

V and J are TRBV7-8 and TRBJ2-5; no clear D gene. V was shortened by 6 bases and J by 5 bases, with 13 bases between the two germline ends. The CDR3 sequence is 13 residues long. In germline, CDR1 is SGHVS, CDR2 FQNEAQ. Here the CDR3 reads CASSLYYGETQYF. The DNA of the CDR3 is TGTGCCAGCAGTTTGTACTATGGGGAGACCCAGTACTTC.

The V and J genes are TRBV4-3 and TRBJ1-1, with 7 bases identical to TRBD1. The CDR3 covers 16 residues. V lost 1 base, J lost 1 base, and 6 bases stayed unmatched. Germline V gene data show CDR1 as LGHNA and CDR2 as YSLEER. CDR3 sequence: CASSQGEGQQNTEAFF. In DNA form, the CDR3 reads TGCGCCAGCAGCCAAGGGGAGGGACAGCAGAACACTGAAGCTTTCTTT.

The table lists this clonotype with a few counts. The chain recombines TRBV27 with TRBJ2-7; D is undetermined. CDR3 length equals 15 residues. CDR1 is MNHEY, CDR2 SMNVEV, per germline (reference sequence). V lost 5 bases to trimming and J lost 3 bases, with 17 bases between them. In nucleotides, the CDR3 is TGTGCCAGCAGTCCTGACGTTACTCGACTCTACGAGCAGTACTTC. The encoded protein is CASSPDVTRLYEQYF.

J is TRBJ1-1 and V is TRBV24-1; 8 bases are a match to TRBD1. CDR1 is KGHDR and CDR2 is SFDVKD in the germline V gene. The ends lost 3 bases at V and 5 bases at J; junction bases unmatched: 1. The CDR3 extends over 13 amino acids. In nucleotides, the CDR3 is TGTGCCACCAGTGATCGGACAGGGACTGAAGCTTTCTTT. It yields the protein CATSDRTGTEAFF.

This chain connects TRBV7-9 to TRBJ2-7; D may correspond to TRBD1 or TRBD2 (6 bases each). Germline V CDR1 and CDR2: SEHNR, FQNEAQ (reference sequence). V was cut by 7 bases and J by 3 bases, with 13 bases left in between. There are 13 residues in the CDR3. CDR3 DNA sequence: TGTGCCAGCACGGGGGCGAAGTACTACGAGCAGTACTTC. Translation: CASTGAKYYEQYF. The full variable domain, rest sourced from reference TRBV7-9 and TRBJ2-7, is DTGVSQNPRHKITKRGQNVTFRCDPISEHNRLYWYRQTLGQGPEFLTYFQNEAQLEKSRLLSDRFSAERPKGSFSTLEIQRTEQGDSAMYLCASTGAKYYEQYFGPGTRLTVT.

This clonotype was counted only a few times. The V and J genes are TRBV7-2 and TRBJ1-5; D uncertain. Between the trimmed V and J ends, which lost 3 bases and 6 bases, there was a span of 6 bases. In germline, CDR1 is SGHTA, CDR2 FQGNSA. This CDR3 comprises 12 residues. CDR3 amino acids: CASSFLGQPQHF. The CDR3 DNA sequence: TGTGCCAGCAGCTTTCTGGGTCAGCCCCAGCATTTT.

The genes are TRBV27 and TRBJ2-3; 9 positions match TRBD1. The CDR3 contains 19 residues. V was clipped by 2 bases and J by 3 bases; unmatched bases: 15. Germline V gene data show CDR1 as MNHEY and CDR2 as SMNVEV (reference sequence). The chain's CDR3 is CASSLKSLTGTGFTDTQYF. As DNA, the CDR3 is TGTGCCAGCAGTTTAAAGTCTCTTACCGGGACAGGGTTTACAGATACGCAGTATTTT.

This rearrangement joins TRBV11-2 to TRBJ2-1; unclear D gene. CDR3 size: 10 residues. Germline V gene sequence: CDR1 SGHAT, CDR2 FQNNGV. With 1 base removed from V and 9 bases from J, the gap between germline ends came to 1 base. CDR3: CASSLVEQFF. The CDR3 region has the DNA TGTGCCAGCAGCTTAGTTGAGCAGTTCTTC.

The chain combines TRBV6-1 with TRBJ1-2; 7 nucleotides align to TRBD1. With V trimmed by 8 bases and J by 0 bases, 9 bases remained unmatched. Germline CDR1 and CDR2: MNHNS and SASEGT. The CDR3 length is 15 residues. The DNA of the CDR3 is TGTGCCAGCCGACGAAGGGACAGAACTAACTATGGCTACACCTTC. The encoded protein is CASRRRDRTNYGYTF.

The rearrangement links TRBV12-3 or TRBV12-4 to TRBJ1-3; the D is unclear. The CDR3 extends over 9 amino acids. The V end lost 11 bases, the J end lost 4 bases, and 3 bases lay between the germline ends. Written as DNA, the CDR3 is TGTGCCTCGGGAAACACCATATATTTT. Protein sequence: CASGNTIYF.